One and the same sample provided the 22 T cell receptor beta chains below, sequenced in a study of blood T cell repertoires in COVID-19. The repertoire was sequenced with immunoSEQ multiplex PCR; TCRdb's copy has only in-frame clones and lacks some. The profile shows over 100,000 clones, around four fifths of them singletons. The sequenced sample was peripheral blood. The receptors were sampled from a woman aged 55-69 years with acute or convalescent COVID-19.

This CDR3 reads CASSRRGGEQYF. The CDR3 DNA reads TGTGCCAGCAGCCGCAGGGGTGGCGAGCAGTACTTC. This chain uses TRBV12-3 or TRBV12-4 with TRBJ2-7; possibly TRBD1 for D (6 bases). The V and J ends lost 6 bases and 6 bases respectively, with 12 bases between them. The CDR3 runs 12 residues.

V usage is TRBV4-3 and J usage is TRBJ2-3; D not resolved. The CDR3 sequence is 13 residues long. CDR1 and CDR2 from the germline V gene are LGHNA and YSLEER. V was clipped by 4 bases and J by 4 bases, with 9 bases between them. The CDR3 region has the DNA TGCGCCAGCAGCCGTCAGGTTGCAGATACGCAGTATTTT. Its translation: CASSRQVADTQYF.

This sequence joins TRBV6-5 and TRBJ1-5, with a weak D call TRBD1 (6 bases). The CDR3 sequence is 15 residues long. V shed 8 bases and J shed 0 bases, with 14 bases lying between them. Germline assignment: CDR1 MNHEY and CDR2 SVGAGI. The CDR3 DNA reads TGTGCCAGCGTAGGGGGGGGATATAGCAATCAGCCCCAGCATTTT. It encodes CASVGGGYSNQPQHF.

The rearrangement links TRBV19 to TRBJ1-2, with 7 bases identical to TRBD1. The CDR3 spans 13 residues. V was pared by 3 bases and J by 5 bases, with 3 bases of the junction left unmatched. CDR1 LNHDA and CDR2 SQIVND come from the germline V gene (reference sequence). CDR3 region: CASSIGDRYGYTF. The CDR3 coding sequence is TGTGCCAGTAGTATTGGGGACAGATATGGCTACACCTTC. Filled out from reference TRBV19 and TRBJ1-2, the complete variable domain reads DGGITQSPKYLFRKEGQNVTLSCEQNLNHDAMYWYRQDPGQGLRLIYYSQIVNDFQKGDIAEGYSVSREKKESFPLTVTSAQKNPTAFYLCASSIGDRYGYTFGSGTRLTVV.

The table lists this clone with a count of one. This chain links TRBV2 with TRBJ1-2; 7 nucleotides line up with TRBD1. The V segment lost 4 bases and the J segment 11 bases; nucleotides outside the gene matches: 10. The CDR3 sequence is 13 residues long. The germline V gene has CDR1 SNHLY and CDR2 FYNNEI. The CDR3 spells CASSGGTERGYTF. The CDR3, as DNA: TGTGCCAGCAGTGGTGGGACAGAGAGGGGTTACACCTTC. Complete variable domain (other parts from reference TRBV2 and TRBJ1-2): EPEVTQTPSHQVTQMGQEVILRCVPISNHLYFYWYRQILGQKVEFLVSFYNNEISEKSEIFDDQFSVERPDGSNFTLKIRSTKLEDSAMYFCASSGGTERGYTFGSGTRLTVV.

The chain combines TRBV5-4 with TRBJ2-7; 8 bases agree with TRBD1. The CDR3 totals 14 residues. Looked up from germline, CDR1 is SGHNT and CDR2 is YYREEE (reference sequence). J gave up 5 bases and V 2 bases, and 6 bases lay outside the gene matches. CDR3 residues: CASSFGQGINEQYF. The CDR3 bases are TGTGCCAGCAGCTTCGGACAGGGTATCAACGAGCAGTACTTC.

V gene TRBV2 combines with J gene TRBJ1-1; 8 nucleotides line up with TRBD1. V was clipped by 3 bases and J by 2 bases; unmatched bases: 5. There are 15 residues in the CDR3. CDR1 and CDR2 from the germline V gene are SNHLY and FYNNEI. CDR3 in amino acids: CASSDMQGANTEAFF. CDR3 sequence (DNA): TGTGCCAGCAGTGATATGCAGGGGGCTAACACTGAAGCTTTCTTT. Filled out from reference TRBV2 and TRBJ1-1, the complete variable domain reads EPEVTQTPSHQVTQMGQEVILRCVPISNHLYFYWYRQILGQKVEFLVSFYNNEISEKSEIFDDQFSVERPDGSNFTLKIRSTKLEDSAMYFCASSDMQGANTEAFFGQGTRLTVV.

The chain uses TRBV7-9 and TRBJ2-2, with D possibly being TRBD2 (6 bases). The CDR3 runs to 14 residues. The germline V gene encodes CDR1 SEHNR and CDR2 FQNEAQ (reference sequence). Trimming cost V 4 bases and J 0 bases, with 6 bases left between them. CDR3 sequence reads: CASSWDSNTGELFF. Written as DNA, the CDR3 is TGTGCCAGCAGCTGGGACTCGAACACCGGGGAGCTGTTTTTT. The whole variable domain, filled in from reference TRBV7-9 and TRBJ2-2, reads DTGVSQNPRHKITKRGQNVTFRCDPISEHNRLYWYRQTLGQGPEFLTYFQNEAQLEKSRLLSDRFSAERPKGSFSTLEIQRTEQGDSAMYLCASSWDSNTGELFFGEGSRLTVL.

The chain links TRBV10-3 to TRBJ2-1; the match to TRBD1 covers 9 bases. Germline CDR1 and CDR2: ENHRY and SYGVKD. The CDR3 runs 16 residues. V dropped 6 bases and J dropped 8; count of bases not matched to a gene: 14. The CDR3 DNA sequence: TGTGCCATCAGGGGGGCCGGGACAGGGTGGACCGATGAGCAGTTCTTC. This gives the protein CAIRGAGTGWTDEQFF.

This chain uses TRBV2 with TRBJ1-5; TRBD1 matches 8 bases. CDR3 length: 14 residues. V lost 7 bases and J lost 2; bases outside the gene matches: 4. CDR1 is SNHLY and CDR2 is FYNNEI in the germline V gene. In nucleotides, the CDR3 is TGTGCCAGCACTGGACAGGGAGGCAATCAGCCCCAGCATTTT. Translated: CASTGQGGNQPQHF.

This clone has a single count. The chain combines TRBV19 with TRBJ1-1, with 8 bases identical to TRBD1. The germline V gene encodes CDR1 LNHDA and CDR2 SQIVND (reference sequence). J was trimmed by 8 bases and V by 10 bases; bases with no gene match: 3. CDR3 length: 10 amino acids. The CDR3 protein is CATGTGEAFF. In DNA, the CDR3 is TGTGCCACAGGGACAGGAGAAGCTTTCTTT.

The chain couples TRBV18 to TRBJ2-1; the match to TRBD2 covers 8 bases. The V segment lost 6 bases and the J segment 6 bases; nucleotides outside the gene matches: 10. The CDR3 length is 15 residues. Germline CDR1 reads KGHSH; CDR2 reads LQKENI. The CDR3 region is CASSAGAGGRNEQFF. The CDR3 DNA is TGTGCCAGCTCGGCGGGGGCGGGAGGACGCAATGAGCAGTTCTTC.

CDR3 DNA: TGTGCCAGCAGCGTCCTCACAGGGGGCACTGAAGCTTTCTTT. The encoded protein is CASSVLTGGTEAFF. The V and J genes are TRBV9 and TRBJ1-1; 8 bases align to TRBD1. Germline V gene sequence: CDR1 SGDLS, CDR2 YYNGEE. This CDR3 contains 14 residues. Trimming removed 2 bases from V and 4 bases from J; junction bases left unmatched: 4.

The rearrangement joins TRBV9 to TRBJ2-3; 9 bases match TRBD1. Germline V gene data show CDR1 as SGDLS and CDR2 as YYNGEE. This CDR3 spans 17 amino acids. J gave up 0 bases and V 0 bases, and 5 bases lay outside the gene matches. In DNA form, the CDR3 reads TGTGCCAGCAGCGTAGGAGGGACAGGGACTAGCACAGATACGCAGTATTTT. Translated, it gives CASSVGGTGTSTDTQYF.

The gene calls are TRBV28 and TRBJ1-4, with unresolved D. CDR3 length: 12 amino acids. Looked up from germline, CDR1 is MDHEN and CDR2 is SYDVKM. The V gene lost 3 bases and the J gene lost 6 bases, with 5 bases spanning the gap. Here the CDR3 DNA reads TGTGCCAGCAGTTTTCTCTATGAAAAACTGTTTTTT. It translates to CASSFLYEKLFF.

The chain couples TRBV10-3 to TRBJ2-7, with TRBD2 matching 11 bases. The CDR3 is made up of 12 amino acids. The germline V gene encodes CDR1 ENHRY and CDR2 SYGVKD. J gave up 6 bases and V 8 bases, and 3 bases lay outside the gene matches. The CDR3 sequence: CAIGGLAAEQYF. CDR3 nucleotides: TGTGCCATCGGGGGACTAGCGGCCGAGCAGTACTTC.

The rearrangement joins TRBV2 to TRBJ1-4; TRBD1 is a possible D gene (5 bases). With 11 bases removed from V and 4 bases from J, the gap between germline ends came to 14 bases. The CDR3 spans 13 residues. Per germline, CDR1 SNHLY and CDR2 FYNNEI. In nucleotides, the CDR3 is TGTGCCTCACGGGGGGTGGGTAATGAAAAACTGTTTTTT. Translation: CASRGVGNEKLFF.

This chain links TRBV19 with TRBJ1-5; no reliable D call. Germline V gene lookup returns CDR1 LNHDA and CDR2 SQIVND (reference sequence). The germline V and J ends were trimmed by 5 bases and 4 bases, with 6 bases remaining between them. This CDR3 contains 12 residues. DNA of the CDR3: TGTGCCAGTAGTGCCCTAAATCAGCCCCAGCATTTT. This encodes CASSALNQPQHF.

The chain links TRBV3-1 (or the pseudogene TRBV3-2) to TRBJ2-5, with a tentative D call TRBD2 (5 bases). The CDR3 consists of 15 residues. V shed 1 base and J shed 5 bases, with 14 bases lying between them. In germline, CDR1 is LGHDT, CDR2 YNNKEL (reference sequence). This CDR3 reads CASSQVTRVGETQYF. DNA for the CDR3: TGTGCCAGCAGCCAAGTCACTAGAGTAGGGGAGACCCAGTACTTC.

This rearrangement joins TRBV3-1 (or the pseudogene TRBV3-2) to TRBJ1-1, with 7 nucleotides matching TRBD1. V dropped 3 bases and J dropped 6; count of bases not matched to a gene: 7. The germline gives CDR1 LGHDT, CDR2 YNNKEL (reference sequence). This CDR3 has 14 amino acids. CDR3 region: CASSHRGWLAEAFF. CDR3 bases: TGTGCCAGCAGCCACAGGGGGTGGTTGGCTGAAGCTTTCTTT.

The J gene is TRBJ1-1, the V gene TRBV6-4; TRBD1 matches at 7 bases. The V gene end was trimmed by 6 bases and the J gene end by 1 base; junction bases not matched to a gene: 5. The length of the CDR3 is 14 residues. Germline lookup yields CDR1 MRHNA and CDR2 SNTAGT. This chain's CDR3 is CASSPGTANTEAFF. The CDR3 DNA follows: TGTGCCAGCAGCCCCGGGACAGCGAACACTGAAGCTTTCTTT.

The genes are TRBV19 and TRBJ2-5, with TRBD2 matching 9 bases. Per germline, CDR1 LNHDA and CDR2 SQIVND (reference sequence). The V segment lost 7 bases and the J segment 4 bases; nucleotides outside the gene matches: 4. The CDR3 spans 13 residues. The CDR3, as DNA: TGTGCCAGTACCGCACTAGCGGGAGAGACCCAGTACTTC. Its protein product is CASTALAGETQYF.